Listed below are T cell receptor beta chains from one sample, sequenced in a study of early T cells in non-severe SARS-CoV-2 infection. MiXCR, applied by TCRdb to the 5' RACE reads, yields one record per CDR3 protein. The repertoire holds approximately 110,000 distinct CDR3 sequences, approximately 15% seen once, with just over 20% in the top ten. The sample comprised whole blood. The receptors stem from an adult who was a healthcare worker with PCR-confirmed SARS-CoV-2 infection or an uninfected control (not recorded which). Both conserved end residues are part of each CDR3. A D gene is named only where the DNA matches it firmly. Expanded clones get a size class; other rows say once, few or many, or leave the size out.

TRBJ1-1,TRBD1,few,TRBV2,TGTGCCAGCATCCAGGGGGGGGCGGCCACTGAAGCTTTCTTT,CASIQGGAATEAFF
TRBJ2-5,.,few,TRBV27,TGTGCCAGCTCCCAGCTAGCTCAAGAGACCCAGTACTTC,CASSQLAQETQYF
TRBJ2-1,TRBD2,many,TRBV7-2,TGTGCCAGCAGCTTAGCCGCGGGGGAGAATGAGCAGTTCTTC,CASSLAAGENEQFF
TRBJ2-3,TRBD2,.,TRBV6-1,TGTGCCAGCAGTGAAAATCTAGCGGGGGCCAATACGCAGTATTTT,CASSENLAGANTQYF
TRBJ2-1,.,.,TRBV30,TGTGCCTGGAGTGTACGCCAGGGGAATGAGCAGTTCTTC,CAWSVRQGNEQFF
TRBJ1-1,.,few,TRBV29-1,TGCAGCGGCAACGGGGCGTACACTGAAGCTTTCTTT,CSGNGAYTEAFF
TRBJ1-2,.,.,TRBV27,TGTGCCAGCAGTTTATCTGTATTTTACGGCTACACCTTC,CASSLSVFYGYTF
TRBJ2-1,.,.,TRBV6-1,TGTGCCAGCAGTGAACGGGGGACAGCGTACAATGAGCAGTTCTTC,CASSERGTAYNEQFF
TRBJ1-2,TRBD1,few,TRBV6-6,TGTGCCAGCAGTACAACGGGACAGGGAACGGCCAACTATGGCTACACCTTC,CASSTTGQGTANYGYTF
TRBJ2-2,TRBD1,few,TRBV12-3/TRBV12-4,TGTGCCGTCGACAGGGGGTCGTACACCGGGGAGCTGTTTTTT,CAVDRGSYTGELFF
TRBJ1-1,.,few,TRBV18,TGTGCCAGCTCCCTGGGAGACGTCTCATGGAACACTGAAGCTTTCTTT,CASSLGDVSWNTEAFF
TRBJ2-5,.,few,TRBV30,TGTGCCTGGAGGTCCCAGGGTAAAGGAGAGACCCAGTACTTC,CAWRSQGKGETQYF
TRBJ2-3,TRBD2,many,TRBV4-1,TGCGCCAGCAGCCGGACTAGCGGGGAAGGTACAGATACGCAGTATTTT,CASSRTSGEGTDTQYF
TRBJ1-4,.,.,TRBV25-1,TGTGCCAGCAGTGAATCTGGGGTATGGGGAAAACTGTTTTTT,CASSESGVWGKLFF
TRBJ2-5,.,few,TRBV19,TGTGCCAGTACTTCCAAAGTCGCAGGACAAGAGACCCAGTACTTC,CASTSKVAGQETQYF
TRBJ1-1,TRBD1,.,TRBV25-1,TGTGCCAGCAGTGACTCACAGGGGGACACTGAAGCTTTCTTT,CASSDSQGDTEAFF
TRBJ1-2,.,many,TRBV7-8,TGTGCCAGCAGCTTCGACGGCTATGGCTACACCTTC,CASSFDGYGYTF
TRBJ1-1,.,many,TRBV7-9,TGTGCCAGCAGCTTAGATACTTTCACTGAAGCTTTCTTT,CASSLDTFTEAFF
TRBJ2-1,.,few,TRBV21-1,TGTGCCAGCAGCACCGGACTAGCGGGGGATATTGAGCAGTTCTTC,CASSTGLAGDIEQFF
TRBJ2-2,TRBD1,few,TRBV20-1,TGCAGTGCCCTAAACCCCGACAGGGGGAACACCGGGGAGCTGTTTTTT,CSALNPDRGNTGELFF
TRBJ1-6,.,.,TRBV30,TGTGCCTGTGGAGATGGGGCAGGGAATTCACCCCTCCACTTT,CACGDGAGNSPLHF
TRBJ2-3,.,few,TRBV7-7,TGTGCCAGCAGCCCGGGGGTCCCTCCAGATACGCAGTATTTT,CASSPGVPPDTQYF
TRBJ2-3,.,many,TRBV5-1,TGCGCCAGCAGTTCCGACGGCACAGATACGCAGTATTTT,CASSSDGTDTQYF